Sequencing of this T cell receptor (beta chain) was carried out in a study of blood T cell repertoires in COVID-19 (dated by TCRdb to about 2020). Concerning the study at large: Collaborator samples came from the United States, Italy and Spain and covered acute and convalescent phases of COVID-19. The prospective study material was composed of cDNA or gDNA derived from T cells, B-cell-depleted T cells, or PBMCs. Subjects who had been exposed to COVID-19, were actively infected with it, or had recovered from it provided the deeply sampled blood TCRbeta repertoires that made up the dataset. The repertoires were made available in a free public database intended to serve as a resource for research on the immune response to SARS-CoV-2. The samples were drawn from two sources: the first 160 participants of the ongoing ImmuneRACE study, and some 1,300 subjects contributed by 6 global collaborators. Sample metadata almost always included a de-identified subject ID, COVID-19 status, age in years and sex. HLA class I and class II types, where available, came from metadata supplied by the sample provider rather than from assay-based typing. Broad study findings and their caveats: The amount of clinical and demographic metadata varied by source and participant and was provided uncurated.

TCRbeta CDR3 regions were amplified from genomic DNA by means of the immunoSEQ Assay, a bias-controlled multiplex PCR. Per the authors' processing: Within the assay, amplification of reference gene primers was used to estimate how many nucleated cells each sample contained. To quantify the absolute abundance of each unique TCRbeta CDR3 rearrangement, sequence reads were collapsed and filtered. For each sample, productive Simpson clonality was calculated as the square root of Simpson's diversity index over productive rearrangements. The table comes from immuneACCESS by way of TCRdb, which keeps in-frame sequences with V and J called. Part of the clones is missing from these tables; in studies checked, under half for an unresolved V gene and the rest for unknown reasons. Clonal size and the V and J genes are those of that table, whereas D and trimming came from the DNA. The sample table lists 60,000 to 75,000 clones, under 90% of them with a count of one. The ten largest make up 12% of the sample.

In regard to this clone: Its target antigen remains unknown. No base qualities exist here, and no much larger clone lies one base off it.

Collaborating institutions collected whole blood in K2EDTA tubes following their own protocols. For TCRbeta analysis, collaborators shipped samples as frozen whole blood, isolated PBMCs, or DNA extracted from either of those sample types. Trimming takes 3 bases from V and 10 bases from J, and the germline ends sit 8 bases apart. CDR1 and CDR2, per the germline V gene, are SGHDT and YYEEEE. From cysteine to phenylalanine, the CDR3 is 11 amino acids long. Only the CDR3 part of the read is kept: 33 bases, read in frame from the first base. The chain uses TRBV5-6 and TRBJ2-1; 5 matching bases give a weak D call of TRBD2. The TCR originated in a human donor in a cohort sampled during active COVID-19. Sequenced material: peripheral blood. The CDR3 protein: CASSSTREQFF. The DNA is TGTGCCAGCAGCTCAACTAGGGAGCAGTTCTTC.